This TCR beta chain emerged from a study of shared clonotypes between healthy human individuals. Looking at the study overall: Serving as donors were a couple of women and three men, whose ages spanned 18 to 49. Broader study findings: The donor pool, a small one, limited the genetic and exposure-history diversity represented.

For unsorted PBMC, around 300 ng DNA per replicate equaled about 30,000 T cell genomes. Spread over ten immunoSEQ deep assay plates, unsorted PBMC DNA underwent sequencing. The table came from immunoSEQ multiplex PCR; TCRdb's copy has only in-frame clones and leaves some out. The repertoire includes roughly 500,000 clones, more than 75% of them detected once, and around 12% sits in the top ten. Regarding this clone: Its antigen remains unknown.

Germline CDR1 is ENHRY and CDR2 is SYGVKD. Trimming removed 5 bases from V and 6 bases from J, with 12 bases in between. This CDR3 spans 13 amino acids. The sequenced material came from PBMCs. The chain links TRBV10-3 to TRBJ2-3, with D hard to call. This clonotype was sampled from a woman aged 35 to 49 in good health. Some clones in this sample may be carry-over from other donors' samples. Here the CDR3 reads CAISNKIEDTQYF. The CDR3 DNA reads TGTGCCATCAGTAACAAGATTGAGGATACGCAGTATTTT.